These 8 T cell receptor beta chains originate from one sample sequenced in a study of blood T cell repertoires in COVID-19. Sequenced by immunoSEQ multiplex PCR; TCRdb stores in-frame clones only, minus some. Of tens of thousands of clones in the sample, roughly nine tenths were seen once. The sequenced material came from peripheral blood. The receptors stem from a man between 65 and 85 years old with active COVID-19.

This sequence joins TRBV10-2 and TRBJ2-5; 16 nucleotides line up with TRBD2. The CDR3 is 16 amino acids. The germline gives CDR1 WSHSY, CDR2 SAAADI. V dropped 5 bases and J dropped 4; count of bases not matched to a gene: 4. The CDR3 DNA follows: TGCGCCAGCAGTCCGGGACTAGCGGGGGGGCGAGAGACCCAGTACTTC. This encodes CASSPGLAGGRETQYF.

The DNA of the CDR3 is TGCAGCGTTGTTTACAGACTAACCTACGAGCAGTACTTC. Amino acids: CSVVYRLTYEQYF. This chain links TRBV29-1 with TRBJ2-7; D might be TRBD2 (5 bases). There are 13 residues in the CDR3. Per the germline V gene, CDR1 is SQVTM and CDR2 is ANQGSEA. V lost 4 bases and J lost 2, with 12 bases in between.

Regarding this clone: One end of the junction does not line up with germline, which may come from a read error. The V call is TRBV7-7, the J call TRBJ2-5; no reliable D call. This CDR3 region has 13 residues. Germline loops: CDR1 SSHAT, CDR2 FNYEAQ (reference sequence). CDR3 residues: CASSFHRQETQYF. For the CDR3, the DNA is TGTGCTAGCAGCTTTCACAGACAAGAGACCCAGTACTTC.

This clone appeared a few times. V is TRBV3-1 (or the pseudogene TRBV3-2) and J is TRBJ2-2; TRBD1 matches 10 bases. Trimming took 0 bases from V and 6 from J; bases not matched to a gene: 4. Germline V gene sequence: CDR1 LGHDT, CDR2 YNNKEL (reference sequence). The CDR3 is 16 residues long. CDR3 loop: CASSQDPGQGAGELFF. For the CDR3, the DNA is TGTGCCAGCAGCCAAGATCCAGGACAGGGGGCCGGGGAGCTGTTTTTT.

The V and J genes are TRBV5-4 and TRBJ1-1, with 7 bases lining up with TRBD1. CDR1 and CDR2 (germline): SGHNT, YYREEE (reference sequence). J lost 3 bases, V lost 5 bases, and 13 bases had no gene match. This CDR3 has 16 residues. CDR3 bases: TGTGCCAGCAGTCCCGGGACAGCCAAAATCGACACTGAAGCTTTCTTT. Amino acids: CASSPGTAKIDTEAFF.

The chain links TRBV11-1 to TRBJ1-2, with D tentatively TRBD1 (5 bases). CDR3 length equals 15 residues. V was shortened by 5 bases and J by 0 bases, with 13 bases between the two germline ends. Germline CDR1 SGHAT, CDR2 FQDESV (reference sequence). CDR3 protein: CASSAGGAANYGYTF. In DNA, the CDR3 is TGTGCCAGCAGCGCTGGAGGGGCGGCTAACTATGGCTACACCTTC.

V gene TRBV5-1 combines with J gene TRBJ2-3; 7 bases line up with TRBD1. This CDR3 has 16 amino acids. Germline V gives CDR1 SGHRS, CDR2 YFSETQ. The ends lost 4 bases at V and 2 bases at J; junction bases unmatched: 10. The CDR3 DNA is TGCGCCAGCAGCAACCCGCCGGGACAGCTCACAGATACGCAGTATTTT. Its protein is CASSNPPGQLTDTQYF.

The chain recombines TRBV18 with TRBJ2-1; no definite D call. In germline, CDR1 is KGHSH, CDR2 LQKENI. Trimming stripped 0 bases from V and 0 bases from J, with 12 bases between. CDR3 length: 17 amino acids. The CDR3 spells CASSPPGPTSSYNEQFF. For the CDR3, the DNA is TGTGCCAGCTCACCACCGGGCCCGACGAGCTCCTACAATGAGCAGTTCTTC.